This TCR beta chain was identified in a study of shared clonotypes between healthy human individuals. Study-wide findings and caveats: In contrast to clonotypes shared by all four donors, non-shared clonotypes had lower generation probabilities. Compared with memory subsets, naive subsets generally had larger estimated richness.

This CDR3 has 14 amino acids. The V and J ends lost 10 bases and 5 bases, in that order; junction bases with no gene match: 8. Germline CDR1 and CDR2: SGHAT and FQNNGV. Concerning this clone: Its cognate antigen is unknown.

Libraries were prepared by immunoSEQ multiplex PCR; TCRdb keeps only in-frame clonotypes and omits some of them. The profile shows approximately 1,500,000 clones, 95% to 99% of them singletons. Sequencing was performed on naive CD4+ T cells sorted from blood. Subset indicated: CD45RA+ positively selected. The clonotype comes from a man aged 25 to 45 in good health. The chain links TRBV11-2 to TRBJ2-3, with TRBD2 identical over 11 bases. The CDR3 bases are TGTGCCATCCCATTAGCGGGGGGGGGAGATACGCAGTATTTT. It codes for CAIPLAGGGDTQYF. The variable domain in full, with the rest retrieved from reference TRBV11-2 and TRBJ2-3, is EAGVAQSPRYKIIEKRQSVAFWCNPISGHATLYWYQQILGQGPKLLIQFQNNGVVDDSQLPKDRFSAERLKGVDSTLKIQPAKLEDSAVYLCAIPLAGGGDTQYFGPGTRLTVL.